Described below is a single T cell receptor (beta chain) sequence and its context. What it recognizes is unknown. For each subset, genomic DNA was distributed in equal portions over several immunoSEQ plates. Unsorted PBMCs provided DNA that was sequenced on ten immunoSEQ deep assay plates. Here immunoSEQ multiplex PCR was the method, and the copy in TCRdb shows in-frame clones only, minus some. The sample yields more than 400,000 clones, 70% to 85% seen once. The source of the sample is a study of shared clonotypes between healthy human individuals. This CDR3 spans 16 amino acids. Germline CDR1 reads SGHNT; CDR2 reads YYREEE (reference sequence). Study conclusions and caveats: Only a few donors were included, so the genetic and exposure-history diversity represented was limited.

The V call is TRBV5-4, the J call TRBJ2-5; D perhaps matches TRBD2 (6 bases). The J call is doubtful: the DNA matches TRBJ2-7 better. This receptor was obtained from a woman aged 40 to 50 in good health. Some clones in this sample may be carry-over from other donors' samples. Sequenced input: PBMCs. The CDR3 here is CASSLSPTRSAYEQYF. Here the CDR3 DNA reads TGTGCCAGCAGCTTGAGCCCGACTAGGTCTGCGTACGAGCAGTACTTC.